Here is one T cell receptor beta chain with its context. As yet, its antigen is unknown. The sample originates from a study of T cells expressing NK-cell markers. Overall study context: It was sorted CD3+CD56-NKG2C+, CD3+CD56+NKG2C- and CD3+CD56+NKG2C+ T cells that provided the TCR beta repertoires. General observations from the study: Each of a handful of donors carried dominant NKG2C+ clonotypes accounting for about 1.0-8% of CD8+ T cells.

Researchers built TCR beta cDNA using 5'RACE template switching with UMIs. Following a re-call of the 5' RACE reads, TCRdb has one entry per CDR3 protein and lacks DNA. The listing contains some 300,000 distinct CDR3 sequences. This CDR3 comprises 20 residues. Sequenced material: blood T cells: a sorted CD56 or NKG2C T cell subset, CD4+ or CD8+ T cells, or bulk PBMC T cells (not recorded which). This TCR derives from a man aged 18 to 30 in good health. The chain uses TRBV12-3 or TRBV12-4 and TRBJ2-1; the TRBD2 assignment by TCRdb is unverifiable without DNA. The CDR3 here is CASSLAQMGTSGTGYNEQFF.